The 2 T cell receptor beta chains presented below share a single source sample, sequenced in a study of Graves' ophthalmopathy and Graves' hyperthyroidism. CDR3 regions of TCR beta were amplified from RNA transcripts. HTBI primers primed a first-round RT-PCR, and a second-round multiplex PCR followed. TCRdb reprocessed the multiplex PCR reads via MiXCR and lists one record per CDR3 protein. The data show over a million distinct CDR3 sequences, with approximately 35% seen just once and 11% held by the top ten. Sequencing was performed on peripheral blood or thyroid tissue (not recorded which). Receptors originate from an adult man with Graves' hyperthyroidism.

This clonotype was detected only a few times. The junction and the germline gene differ at one end; a read error may be behind it. The V gene is TRBV10-2, the J gene TRBJ2-5, with TRBD2 matching 11 bases. The CDR3 spans 17 residues. In germline, CDR1 is WSHSY, CDR2 SAAADI. The CDR3 protein is CASSPRETASGRQTQYF. The CDR3 DNA reads TGTGCCAGCTCACCAAGAGAGACGGCTAGCGGGAGGCAGACCCAGTACTTC.

The chain uses TRBV10-3 and TRBJ2-5; 11 bases are shared with TRBD1. With 6 bases clipped from V and 5 bases from J, the junction kept 8 bases outside the gene matches. Germline V gives CDR1 ENHRY, CDR2 SYGVKD. CDR3 length: 15 amino acids. The CDR3 coding sequence is TGTGCCATCAGCTTAGGACAGGGGGCGGGGGAGACCCAGTACTTC. This translates into CAISLGQGAGETQYF.